Below are 28 T cell receptor beta chains sequenced from a single sample in a study of OX40 agonist ivuxolimab in advanced cancers. Sequencing was performed with immunoSEQ multiplex PCR; in TCRdb, only in-frame clones are kept and a portion is missing. In the table there are some 80,000 clones, approximately 83% of which are singletons. This material consisted of CD4+ or CD8+ T cells sorted from blood, taken in a trial of the OX40 agonist ivuxolimab. The receptors were sampled from an adult with an advanced solid tumor such as melanoma, head and neck, liver or kidney cancer.

In nucleotides, the CDR3 is TGTGCCATCAACGCAGGTATGACTGAAGCTTTCTTT. Protein: CAINAGMTEAFF. The chain is built from TRBV10-3 and TRBJ1-1, with D unresolved. Trimming took off 7 bases at V and 5 bases at J, with 11 bases between the two ends. The CDR3 runs to 12 residues. Germline assignment: CDR1 ENHRY and CDR2 SYGVKD.

The chain is built from TRBV5-4 and TRBJ2-5; no clear D. V was trimmed by 0 bases and J by 0 bases, leaving 6 bases between them. Germline CDR1 reads SGHNT; CDR2 reads YYREEE (reference sequence). The CDR3 has 14 residues. The CDR3 here is CASSLGRNQETQYF. Here the CDR3 DNA reads TGTGCCAGCAGCTTGGGCAGGAACCAAGAGACCCAGTACTTC.

The chain recombines TRBV5-1 with TRBJ2-2, with TRBD2 matching 13 bases. This CDR3 is 17 amino acids long. The trim removed 8 bases at V and 4 bases at J, leaving 11 bases unmatched. CDR1 is SGHRS and CDR2 is YFSETQ in the germline V gene. The CDR3 DNA reads TGCGCCAGTACGAGACTAGCGGGGGGCGGGACCACCGGGGAGCTGTTTTTT. Amino acids: CASTRLAGGGTTGELFF. Filled out from reference TRBV5-1 and TRBJ2-2, the complete variable domain reads KAGVTQTPRYLIKTRGQQVTLSCSPISGHRSVSWYQQTPGQGLQFLFEYFSETQRNKGNFPGRFSGRQFSNSRSEMNVSTLELGDSALYLCASTRLAGGGTTGELFFGEGSRLTVL.

The V and J genes are TRBV9 and TRBJ2-1; no clear D. The V gene's germline CDR1 is SGDLS and CDR2 YYNGEE. CDR3 length: 14 residues. The V end lost 4 bases, the J end lost 5 bases, and 13 bases lay between the germline ends. As DNA, the CDR3 is TGTGCCAGCAGCCCCAGGTCTACACACAATGAGCAGTTCTTC. This translates into CASSPRSTHNEQFF.

This clone turned up a few times. The chain carries TRBV5-6 and TRBJ1-2; D is ambiguous. The length of the CDR3 is 13 residues. The germline V gene encodes CDR1 SGHDT and CDR2 YYEEEE. The V end lost 0 bases, the J end lost 8 bases, and 11 bases lay between the germline ends. The CDR3 DNA reads as TGTGCCAGCAGCTTGGCCTGGCATGAAGGCTACACCTTC. Protein product: CASSLAWHEGYTF.

This chain links TRBV28 with TRBJ1-5; TRBD1 is a possible D gene (6 bases). The V end lost 8 bases, the J end lost 6 bases, and 23 bases lay between the germline ends. Germline V CDR1 and CDR2: MDHEN, SYDVKM. There are 16 residues in the CDR3. The CDR3 reads CASLSATKGEGQPQHF. CDR3 nucleotides: TGTGCCAGCCTCTCCGCGACGAAGGGGGAGGGTCAGCCCCAGCATTTT.

The genes are TRBV19 and TRBJ1-1, with 7 bases matching TRBD1. Trimming at V came to 6 bases and at J to 9 bases, leaving 7 bases not matched to a gene. The CDR3 sequence is 12 residues long. Germline values: CDR1 LNHDA, CDR2 SQIVND (reference sequence). The CDR3 is CASRAPGQKAFF. CDR3 DNA: TGTGCCAGTAGGGCGCCGGGACAGAAAGCTTTCTTT. Complete variable domain (other parts from reference TRBV19 and TRBJ1-1): DGGITQSPKYLFRKEGQNVTLSCEQNLNHDAMYWYRQDPGQGLRLIYYSQIVNDFQKGDIAEGYSVSREKKESFPLTVTSAQKNPTAFYLCASRAPGQKAFFGQGTRLTVV.

The chain joins TRBV7-2 to TRBJ2-7; 8 bases match TRBD1. J lost 3 bases, V lost 6 bases, and 10 bases had no gene match. The germline gives CDR1 SGHTA, CDR2 FQGNSA. The CDR3 extends over 15 amino acids. The CDR3 DNA reads TGTGCCAGCAGTTTTTCAGGGGGCGAGAACTACGAGCAGTACTTC. This translates into CASSFSGGENYEQYF.

This chain joins TRBV2 and TRBJ1-2; D not certain. Per the germline V gene, CDR1 is SNHLY and CDR2 is FYNNEI. The germline V and J ends were trimmed by 2 bases and 8 bases, with 18 bases remaining between them. The CDR3 consists of 15 residues. This chain's CDR3 is CASSEPGGYPGGYTF. The CDR3 coding sequence is TGTGCCAGCAGTGAACCTGGTGGGTATCCGGGCGGCTACACCTTC.

This chain connects TRBV4-3 to TRBJ1-2; tentative D call: TRBD1 (5 bases). With 5 bases removed from V and 4 bases from J, the gap between germline ends came to 14 bases. Germline V gives CDR1 LGHNA, CDR2 YSLEER. This CDR3 is 14 amino acids long. CDR3 in DNA: TGCGCCAGCAGCAGTGGGGGGTCCGCCTATGGCTACACCTTC. It codes for CASSSGGSAYGYTF.

This sequence joins TRBV18 and TRBJ2-7; unclear D gene. This CDR3 region has 11 residues. The V gene lost 5 bases and the J gene lost 1 base, with 3 bases spanning the gap. Germline V gives CDR1 KGHSH, CDR2 LQKENI. The CDR3 DNA reads as TGTGCCAGCTCAGAGTCCTACGAGCAGTACTTC. It encodes CASSESYEQYF.

CDR3 protein: CASRKTGSGNTIYF. The DNA of the CDR3 is TGTGCCAGTAGGAAGACAGGGTCTGGAAACACCATATATTTT. This chain links TRBV19 with TRBJ1-3, with 7 bases that match TRBD1. Germline CDR1 reads LNHDA; CDR2 reads SQIVND (reference sequence). Trimming removed 6 bases from V and 1 base from J; junction bases left unmatched: 3. The CDR3 spans 14 residues.

This sequence joins TRBV6-5 and TRBJ1-6; perhaps TRBD1 as D (5 bases). This CDR3 region has 15 residues. The germline V and J ends were trimmed by 0 bases and 10 bases, with 13 bases remaining between them. The germline V gene has CDR1 MNHEY and CDR2 SVGAGI. The CDR3 DNA reads TGTGCCAGCAGTTACTCCGGGACGGAGGACTCACCCCTCCACTTT. It specifies CASSYSGTEDSPLHF.

This clone showed up just once. The chain has TRBV18 and TRBJ1-4; 10 nucleotides align to TRBD1. The V gene's germline CDR1 is KGHSH and CDR2 LQKENI. The CDR3 has 15 amino acids. V shed 6 bases, J shed 6 bases, and the junction held 7 bases outside the gene matches. Here the CDR3 reads CASSPGQGEDEKLFF. CDR3 sequence (DNA): TGTGCCAGCTCTCCAGGACAGGGGGAGGATGAAAAACTGTTTTTT. The full variable domain, in which reference TRBV18 and TRBJ1-4 provide the parts outside the CDR3, is NAGVMQNPRHLVRRRGQEARLRCSPMKGHSHVYWYRQLPEEGLKFMVYLQKENIIDESGMPKERFSAEFPKEGPSILRIQQVVRGDSAAYFCASSPGQGEDEKLFFGSGTQLSVL.

The chain joins TRBV6-5 to TRBJ1-2; 9 bases are a match to TRBD1. Germline CDR1 MNHEY, CDR2 SVGAGI. With V trimmed by 0 bases and J by 7 bases, 6 bases remained unmatched. The CDR3 runs to 15 residues. The CDR3 loop reads CASSYSPQGALGYTF. As DNA, the CDR3 is TGTGCCAGCAGTTACTCTCCACAGGGGGCGCTTGGCTACACCTTC.

This clone was counted between two and nine times. This chain joins TRBV7-3 and TRBJ2-5; TRBD1 might be the D (6 bases). The CDR3 sequence is 12 residues long. V was pared by 0 bases and J by 9 bases, with 8 bases between. The V gene's germline CDR1 is SGHTA and CDR2 FQGTGA. CDR3 DNA sequence: TGTGCCAGCAGCTTAACCGAGGGGGCCCAGTACTTC. The encoded protein is CASSLTEGAQYF. Drawing the rest from reference TRBV7-3 and TRBJ2-5, the complete variable domain is GAGVSQTPSNKVTEKGKYVELRCDPISGHTALYWYRQSLGQGPEFLIYFQGTGAADDSGLPNDRFFAVRPEGSVSTLKIQRTERGDSAVYLCASSLTEGAQYFGPGTRLLVL.

The count of this clone is one. A junction boundary mismatches the germline segment, possibly from a read error. The V and J genes are TRBV7-2 and TRBJ2-3; 8 positions agree with TRBD2. The CDR3 is 15 amino acids. Germline CDR1 is SGHTA and CDR2 is FQGNSA. CDR3 protein: CASNLLAAGTDTQYF. CDR3 nucleotides: TGTGCCAGCAACTTACTAGCGGCGGGTACAGATACGCAGTATTTT.

J is TRBJ2-7 and V is TRBV18; D not certain. Germline V gives CDR1 KGHSH, CDR2 LQKENI. The CDR3 contains 15 residues. The V end lost 2 bases, the J end lost 0 bases, and 11 bases lay between the germline ends. In DNA, the CDR3 is TGTGCCAGCTCACCATACTCGCACAGCTCCTACGAGCAGTACTTC. Residues: CASSPYSHSSYEQYF.

The CDR3 here is CASSLRGATNEKLFF. The CDR3 DNA sequence: TGTGCCAGCAGCTTGCGGGGGGCCACTAATGAAAAACTGTTTTTT. The genes are TRBV5-6 and TRBJ1-4, with D tentatively TRBD1 (6 bases). The CDR3 loop spans 15 amino acids. Germline CDR1 and CDR2: SGHDT and YYEEEE. Deletions cut 1 base from V and 2 bases from J, with 9 bases between.

The chain recombines TRBV4-2 with TRBJ2-1, with TRBD2 matching over 8 bases. V dropped 0 bases and J dropped 5; count of bases not matched to a gene: 3. The germline gives CDR1 LGHNA, CDR2 YNFKEQ. The CDR3 runs to 15 residues. The CDR3 here is CASSQDPGGNNEQFF. The CDR3 bases are TGTGCCAGCAGCCAAGACCCGGGGGGGAACAATGAGCAGTTCTTC.

V usage is TRBV18 and J usage is TRBJ1-2; D remains unclear. The CDR3 spans 13 residues. The germline V and J ends were trimmed by 3 bases and 3 bases, with 8 bases remaining between them. Germline V gene sequence: CDR1 KGHSH, CDR2 LQKENI. The CDR3 sequence is CASSPDSDYGYTF. DNA of the CDR3: TGTGCCAGCTCACCCGACTCGGACTATGGCTACACCTTC.

The chain employs TRBV11-2 and TRBJ1-2, with D possibly being TRBD1 (5 bases). Germline loops: CDR1 SGHAT, CDR2 FQNNGV. The CDR3 is 15 residues long. V was trimmed by 5 bases and J by 8 bases, leaving 21 bases between them. The CDR3 DNA reads as TGTGCCAGCAGCCGTCCGACGGGGCAAAGGGAGGGCTACACCTTC. Translation: CASSRPTGQREGYTF.

The chain joins TRBV7-9 to TRBJ1-1; D may be TRBD1 (5 bases). Germline CDR1 and CDR2: SEHNR and FQNEAQ (reference sequence). CDR3 length: 16 residues. V lost 5 bases and J 1 base, leaving 17 bases between the germline ends. This chain's CDR3 is CASSGGEGQGNTEAFF. CDR3 nucleotides: TGTGCCAGCAGCGGGGGAGAGGGGCAGGGGAACACTGAAGCTTTCTTT.

V usage is TRBV29-1 and J usage is TRBJ2-1, with 12 bases matching TRBD2. The CDR3 spans 14 residues. Germline CDR1 and CDR2: SQVTM and ANQGSEA. The trim removed 7 bases at V and 10 bases at J, leaving 11 bases unmatched. CDR3 residues: CSGSSGGATREQFF. The CDR3 DNA follows: TGCAGCGGTTCTAGCGGGGGGGCCACTAGGGAGCAGTTCTTC.

This clone has just one count. CDR3 loop: CASSPSSGGLPGELFF. DNA for the CDR3: TGTGCCAGCAGTCCGAGTAGCGGGGGCCTCCCCGGGGAGCTGTTTTTT. The chain carries TRBV28 and TRBJ2-2; 9 positions agree with TRBD2. Trimming removed 5 bases from V and 6 bases from J; junction bases left unmatched: 10. Germline V gene data show CDR1 as MDHEN and CDR2 as SYDVKM. The CDR3 loop spans 16 amino acids.

DNA of the CDR3: TGTGCCAGCAGCCCCCGGGACAGGGAGTACGAGCAGTACTTC. Amino acids: CASSPRDREYEQYF. The chain joins TRBV13 to TRBJ2-7; 9 nucleotides align to TRBD1. Germline V gives CDR1 PRHDT, CDR2 FYEKMQ (reference sequence). Trimming cost V 5 bases and J 4 bases; bases outside gene matches: 6. CDR3 length: 14 residues.

J is TRBJ1-4 and V is TRBV6-5; 12 bases are a match to TRBD1. CDR3 length equals 15 residues. Looked up from germline, CDR1 is MNHEY and CDR2 is SVGAGI. With 6 bases clipped from V and 10 bases from J, the junction kept 9 bases outside the gene matches. CDR3 DNA sequence: TGTGCCAGCAGCGGCCCCGGGACAGGGGGCGGAAAACTGTTTTTT. It yields the protein CASSGPGTGGGKLFF.

Worth noting for this clone: The sample carries other DNA sequences with the same CDR3. The CDR3 loop reads CASSHPGLAGGPNQETQYF. The CDR3 DNA sequence: TGCGCCAGCAGCCACCCTGGACTAGCAGGGGGTCCAAACCAAGAGACCCAGTACTTC. The chain is built from TRBV4-1 and TRBJ2-5; weak D call: TRBD2 (8 bases). The CDR3 spans 19 residues. Trimming stripped 3 bases from V and 0 bases from J, with 23 bases between. CDR1 MGHRA and CDR2 YSYEKL come from the germline V gene.